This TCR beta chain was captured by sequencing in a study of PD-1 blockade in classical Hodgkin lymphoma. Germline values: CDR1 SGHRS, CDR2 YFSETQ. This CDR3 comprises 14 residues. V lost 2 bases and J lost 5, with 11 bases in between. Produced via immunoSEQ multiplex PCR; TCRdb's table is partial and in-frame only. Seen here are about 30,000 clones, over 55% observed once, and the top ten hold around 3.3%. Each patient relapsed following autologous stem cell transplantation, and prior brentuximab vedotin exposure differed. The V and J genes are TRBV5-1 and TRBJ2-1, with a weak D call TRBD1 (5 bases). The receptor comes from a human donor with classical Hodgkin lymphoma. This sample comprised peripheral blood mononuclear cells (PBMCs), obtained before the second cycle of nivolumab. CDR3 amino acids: CASSFEGVDNEQFF. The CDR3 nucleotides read TGCGCCAGCAGCTTCGAAGGGGTCGACAATGAGCAGTTCTTC.